Below are 8 T cell receptor beta chains sequenced from a single sample in a study of blood T cell repertoires in COVID-19. TCRdb's copy holds only in-frame clones and misses some; the assay was immunoSEQ multiplex PCR. Here the sample spans fewer than 200,000 clones, over 70% being singletons. Material for sequencing was peripheral blood. These receptors were taken from a woman aged 70-85 years who had recovered from COVID-19.

This sequence joins TRBV25-1 and TRBJ1-1, with a weak D call TRBD1 (5 bases). V lost 1 base and J lost 1, with 13 bases in between. The CDR3 sequence is 16 residues long. Germline CDR1 MGHDK, CDR2 SYGVNS. As DNA, the CDR3 is TGTGCCAGCAGTGAATCGGGGGGTAGGGGGAACACTGAAGCTTTCTTT. It yields the protein CASSESGGRGNTEAFF.

The chain uses TRBV5-4 and TRBJ1-2; perhaps TRBD1 as D (6 bases). In germline, CDR1 is SGHNT, CDR2 YYREEE (reference sequence). The CDR3 is 15 amino acids. V was trimmed by 0 bases and J by 2 bases, leaving 11 bases between them. CDR3 in amino acids: CASSLGQACNYGYTF. Here the CDR3 DNA reads TGTGCCAGCAGCTTGGGACAGGCCTGCAACTATGGCTACACCTTC.

This clone has only a few counts. The chain carries TRBV6-1 and TRBJ1-3; D is ambiguous. Germline CDR1 MNHNS, CDR2 SASEGT. V was pared by 3 bases and J by 3 bases, with 15 bases between. This CDR3 has 16 residues. The CDR3 DNA reads TGTGCCAGCAGTGATCGGCAGGCCGAGGGTGGAAACACCATATATTTT. This translates into CASSDRQAEGGNTIYF.

The rearrangement joins TRBV2 to TRBJ1-4, with D possibly being TRBD1 (5 bases). Per the germline V gene, CDR1 is SNHLY and CDR2 is FYNNEI. This CDR3 has 15 amino acids. Trimming removed 8 bases at V and 3 bases at J, with 16 bases between. The CDR3 loop reads CASAGTGSANEKLFF. DNA for the CDR3: TGTGCCAGCGCGGGGACCGGGTCGGCTAATGAAAAACTGTTTTTT. Drawing the rest from reference TRBV2 and TRBJ1-4, the complete variable domain is EPEVTQTPSHQVTQMGQEVILRCVPISNHLYFYWYRQILGQKVEFLVSFYNNEISEKSEIFDDQFSVERPDGSNFTLKIRSTKLEDSAMYFCASAGTGSANEKLFFGSGTQLSVL.

The gene calls are TRBV7-6 and TRBJ2-3, with D perhaps TRBD2 (6 bases). CDR3 length equals 17 residues. The V gene lost 5 bases and the J gene lost 3 bases, with 21 bases spanning the gap. Per the germline V gene, CDR1 is SGHVS and CDR2 is FNYEAQ. The chain's CDR3 is CASSPNQAGWPTDTQYF. DNA for the CDR3: TGTGCCAGCAGCCCAAACCAAGCGGGCTGGCCGACAGATACGCAGTATTTT.

The genes are TRBV5-4 and TRBJ2-3, with TRBD2 matching 7 bases. V dropped 6 bases and J dropped 5; count of bases not matched to a gene: 12. Germline CDR1 SGHNT, CDR2 YYREEE (reference sequence). This CDR3 spans 15 amino acids. The CDR3 nucleotides are TGTGCCAGCAACCCACGGGGCGGGAGCGGAGATACGCAGTATTTT. Its translation: CASNPRGGSGDTQYF.

Regarding this clone: The sample has other DNA sequences that encode this CDR3 too. The chain is built from TRBV4-3 and TRBJ2-5; D is unclear. Trimming pared 0 bases from V and 5 bases from J, leaving 4 bases between. Germline V lookup: CDR1 LGHNA, CDR2 YSLEER. The CDR3 extends over 12 amino acids. As DNA, the CDR3 is TGCGCCAGCAGCCAAGATCGTGAGACCCAGTACTTC. This translates into CASSQDRETQYF.

The chain couples TRBV5-4 to TRBJ2-5; perhaps TRBD1 as D (6 bases). V gave up 0 bases and J gave up 0 bases, with 6 bases separating them. CDR1 and CDR2 (germline): SGHNT, YYREEE (reference sequence). CDR3 length: 14 amino acids. The DNA for the CDR3 is TGTGCCAGCAGCTTGGGGACAGACCAAGAGACCCAGTACTTC. It yields the protein CASSLGTDQETQYF.